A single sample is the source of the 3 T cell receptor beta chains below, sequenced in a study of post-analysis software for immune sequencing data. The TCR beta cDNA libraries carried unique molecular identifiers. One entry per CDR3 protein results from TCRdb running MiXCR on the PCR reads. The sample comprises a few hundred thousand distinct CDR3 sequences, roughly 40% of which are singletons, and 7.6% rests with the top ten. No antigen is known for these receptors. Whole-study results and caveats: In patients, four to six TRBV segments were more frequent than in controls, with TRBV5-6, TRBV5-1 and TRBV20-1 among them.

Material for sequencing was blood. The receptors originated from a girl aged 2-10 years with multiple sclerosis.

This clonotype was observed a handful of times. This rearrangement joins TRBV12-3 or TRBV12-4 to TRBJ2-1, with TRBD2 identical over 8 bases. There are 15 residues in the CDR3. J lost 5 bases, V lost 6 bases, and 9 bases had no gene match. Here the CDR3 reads CASRHTSGGNNEQFF. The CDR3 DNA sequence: TGTGCCAGCAGGCATACTAGCGGCGGGAACAATGAGCAGTTCTTC.

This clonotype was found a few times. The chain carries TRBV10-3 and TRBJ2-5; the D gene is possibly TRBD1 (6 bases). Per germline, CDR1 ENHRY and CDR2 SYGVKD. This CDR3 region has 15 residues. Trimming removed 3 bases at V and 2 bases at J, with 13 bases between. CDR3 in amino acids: CAISERPGQQETQYF. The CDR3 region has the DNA TGTGCCATCAGTGAACGACCTGGACAGCAAGAGACCCAGTACTTC.

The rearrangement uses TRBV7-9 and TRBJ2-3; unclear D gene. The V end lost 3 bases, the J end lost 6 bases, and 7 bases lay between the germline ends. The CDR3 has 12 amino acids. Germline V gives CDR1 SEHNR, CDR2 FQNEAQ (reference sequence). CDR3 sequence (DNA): TGTGCCAGCAGCTTGGCTCCGGATACGCAGTATTTT. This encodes CASSLAPDTQYF.